Below are 16 T cell receptor beta chains sequenced from a single sample in a study of CD8 T cells in ankylosing spondylitis (dated by TCRdb to the late 2010s). Library preparation was by 5' RACE. Instrument on record: Illumina HiSeq 2500. TCRdb trimmed public reads at Q25 via fastp, called clones via MiXCR and kept in-frame beta chains. For every CDR3 protein sequence, its rows merge into one entry that carries the most common genes and DNA. Across this sample there are about 250,000 distinct CDR3 sequences, with around 25% seen only once. About 0.6% of the sample is in the top ten clones. Sequenced: blood, either unsorted or a sorted T cell fraction (not recorded which). Every receptor here comes from a male donor with ankylosing spondylitis or in good health (not recorded which).

Ten or more counts support this clonotype. The rearrangement uses TRBV29-1 and TRBJ2-3, with TRBD2 as a possible D gene (5 bases). V was shortened by 6 bases and J by 5 bases, with 9 bases between the two germline ends. This CDR3 has 11 residues. Germline V gene sequence: CDR1 SQVTM, CDR2 ANQGSEA. CDR3 DNA: TGCAGCGTCGGGAATTTAGATACGCAGTATTTT. As protein: CSVGNLDTQYF.

This clonotype was seen repeatedly, ten times or more. The chain uses TRBV12-3 or TRBV12-4 and TRBJ2-2, with TRBD2 matching over 9 bases. The CDR3 covers 16 residues. The V segment lost 2 bases and the J segment 6 bases; nucleotides outside the gene matches: 7. As DNA, the CDR3 is TGTGCCAGCAGTTTAAGGGCGGGGGGGCCGGCCGGGGAGCTGTTTTTT. It yields the protein CASSLRAGGPAGELFF.

This clonotype has just a few counts. This chain's CDR3 is CSARNRVFGQFF. In DNA, the CDR3 is TGCAGTGCTAGAAACAGGGTATTTGGGCAGTTCTTC. The chain carries TRBV20-1 and TRBJ2-1; a possible D gene is TRBD1 (6 bases). V lost 2 bases and J lost 12, with 14 bases in between. Germline-derived CDR1 and CDR2 are DFQATT and SNEGSKA (reference sequence). This CDR3 is built from 12 residues.

The gene calls are TRBV7-6 and TRBJ2-1, with D possibly TRBD1 on 5 matching bases. The CDR3 runs 15 residues. Germline V CDR1 and CDR2: SGHVS, FNYEAQ. V shed 4 bases and J shed 4 bases, with 14 bases lying between them. CDR3 nucleotide sequence: TGTGCCAGCAGCTCCGACAGACGACCATACAATGAGCAGTTCTTC. It specifies CASSSDRRPYNEQFF.

In its sample, this clonotype was seen many times. The chain links TRBV27 to TRBJ2-7; 9 bases align to TRBD1. There are 17 residues in the CDR3. After removal of 6 bases from V and 7 bases from J, the junction contained 19 bases not matched to a gene. Germline lookup yields CDR1 MNHEY and CDR2 SMNVEV (reference sequence). CDR3 residues: CASSSDRGPGSKGEQYF. CDR3 in DNA: TGTGCCAGCAGCTCGGACAGGGGCCCCGGCTCCAAGGGGGAGCAGTACTTC.

This clonotype was counted between two and nine times. V and J are TRBV12-3 or TRBV12-4 and TRBJ2-1, with 11 bases lining up with TRBD2. V was pared by 6 bases and J by 3 bases, with 10 bases of the junction left unmatched. The CDR3 runs to 17 residues. CDR3 region: CASRRASGGSDYNEQFF. For the CDR3, the DNA is TGTGCCAGCAGGAGAGCTAGCGGGGGGTCTGACTACAATGAGCAGTTCTTC.

The sample holds many counts of this clonotype. The chain combines TRBV3-1 with TRBJ2-5; a weak D match, TRBD2 (5 bases). Germline V gives CDR1 LGHDT, CDR2 YNNKEL (reference sequence). With 4 bases removed from V and 7 bases from J, the gap between germline ends came to 19 bases. The length of the CDR3 is 15 residues. The CDR3 is CASSLRIGPAGTQYF. In DNA, the CDR3 is TGTGCCAGCAGCCTCAGGATCGGGCCGGCGGGGACCCAGTACTTC.

The gene calls are TRBV5-1 and TRBJ2-3; 7 nucleotides align to TRBD1. V was clipped by 2 bases and J by 10 bases; unmatched bases: 16. The CDR3 extends over 16 amino acids. Germline CDR1 reads SGHRS; CDR2 reads YFSETQ. CDR3 sequence reads: CASSFGLSSGQKAQYF. CDR3 nucleotide sequence: TGCGCCAGCAGCTTTGGGTTATCTTCGGGACAGAAGGCGCAGTATTTT. The variable domain in full, with the rest retrieved from reference TRBV5-1 and TRBJ2-3, is KAGVTQTPRYLIKTRGQQVTLSCSPISGHRSVSWYQQTPGQGLQFLFEYFSETQRNKGNFPGRFSGRQFSNSRSEMNVSTLELGDSALYLCASSFGLSSGQKAQYFGPGTRLTVL.

This clonotype was seen repeatedly, ten times or more. The chain combines TRBV20-1 with TRBJ2-3, with 12 bases fitting TRBD1. Germline V gives CDR1 DFQATT, CDR2 SNEGSKA (reference sequence). The CDR3 totals 17 residues. V dropped 2 bases and J dropped 7; count of bases not matched to a gene: 13. As DNA, the CDR3 is TGCAGTGCTAGACCTTTGGGGGGACAGGGGGCTGTGTATACGCAGTATTTT. This translates into CSARPLGGQGAVYTQYF.

J is TRBJ1-1 and V is TRBV20-1; possibly TRBD1 for D (5 bases). CDR3 length: 14 residues. Trimming took 2 bases from V and 2 from J, leaving 12 bases between them. From germline, CDR1 is DFQATT and CDR2 SNEGSKA (reference sequence). The CDR3 DNA sequence: TGCAGTGCTAGACAGGGCGGGGGTAACACTGAAGCTTTCTTT. This codes for CSARQGGGNTEAFF.

The CDR3 nucleotides read TGCAGTGCAAGGTCTTCGGGACGGAAGAACACTGAAGCTTTCTTT. It encodes CSARSSGRKNTEAFF. The rearrangement links TRBV20-1 to TRBJ1-1, with a possible D match to TRBD1 (5 bases). The CDR3 is 15 amino acids. CDR1 and CDR2 from the germline V gene are DFQATT and SNEGSKA (reference sequence). V lost 6 bases and J 1 base, leaving 18 bases between the germline ends.

The chain is built from TRBV5-5 and TRBJ1-2, with D uncertain. Deletions cut 1 base from V and 2 bases from J, with 12 bases between. Looked up from germline, CDR1 is SGHKS and CDR2 is YYEKEE (reference sequence). There are 15 residues in the CDR3. CDR3 sequence: CASSLTLLGNYGYTF. CDR3 bases: TGTGCCAGCAGCTTGACCCTACTGGGGAACTATGGCTACACCTTC.

The gene calls are TRBV20-1 and TRBJ2-3; the match to TRBD1 covers 10 bases. The V gene's germline CDR1 is DFQATT and CDR2 SNEGSKA (reference sequence). The length of the CDR3 is 13 residues. Unmatched junction bases numbered 5, after V lost 6 bases and J lost 5 bases. This CDR3 reads CSALTGGGDTQYF. The DNA of the CDR3 is TGCAGTGCCTTGACAGGGGGCGGAGATACGCAGTATTTT.

This clonotype was picked up many times. The chain uses TRBV20-1 and TRBJ2-3; 7 positions match TRBD1. This CDR3 has 15 amino acids. V gave up 3 bases and J gave up 3 bases; unmatched junction bases: 9. Per germline, CDR1 DFQATT and CDR2 SNEGSKA (reference sequence). The DNA of the CDR3 is TGCAGTGCTAGTTGGGACAGTACTTCGACAGATACGCAGTATTTT. Translated, it gives CSASWDSTSTDTQYF.

At least ten counts were recorded for this clonotype. The V gene is TRBV5-1, the J gene TRBJ1-1; D gene ambiguous. CDR1 is SGHRS, CDR2 YFSETQ, per germline. V dropped 4 bases and J dropped 0 bases, with 4 bases sitting between them. This CDR3 has 12 residues. The CDR3 nucleotides read TGCGCCAGCAGCGGATTGAACACTGAAGCTTTCTTT. It encodes CASSGLNTEAFF.

The sample holds many counts of this clonotype. The J gene is TRBJ1-1, the V gene TRBV5-5; no clear D. The CDR3 extends over 14 amino acids. V was clipped by 2 bases and J by 0 bases, with 8 bases between them. The germline CDR1 and CDR2 sequences are SGHKS and YYEKEE (reference sequence). The CDR3 protein is CASSFSEMNTEAFF. The DNA of the CDR3 is TGTGCCAGCAGCTTTTCCGAGATGAACACTGAAGCTTTCTTT.